Following are 31 T cell receptor beta chains from one sample sequenced in a study of beta chain features in type 1 diabetes (dated by TCRdb to between 2018 and 2020). The protocol used for the library was the immunoSEQ multiplex PCR assay. The entire isolated RNA was reverse transcribed using the High Capacity cDNA Reverse Transcription Kit, and thus expressed TCRB transcripts were sequenced. This immuneACCESS table, as held by TCRdb, lists in-frame sequences with V and J called but not all clones. Of the missing ones, under half trace to an unresolved V gene in checked studies; the others have no known cause. The sample table contains several thousand clones; only one count was recorded for approximately 78% of them. Around 1.5% of the sample belongs to the ten largest clones. The sequenced material came from Tregs from blood. The cell subset or site label, as the study defines it: regulatory CD4+ T cells. All receptors come from a woman aged 18-29 years in good health.

The V and J genes are TRBV5-1 and TRBJ2-2, with 7 positions matching TRBD1. The germline gives CDR1 SGHRS, CDR2 YFSETQ. The CDR3 sequence is 14 residues long. V shed 3 bases and J 6 bases; nucleotides not matched to a gene: 5. CDR3 nucleotide sequence: TGCGCCAGCAGCTCAACAGGGGTGGCCGGGGAGCTGTTTTTT. Amino acids: CASSSTGVAGELFF.

This clone was seen a few times. The rearrangement joins TRBV5-4 to TRBJ2-1; 9 positions match TRBD2. Germline trimming cut 1 base from V and 4 bases from J; bases unmatched to any gene: 6. CDR1 and CDR2 from the germline V gene are SGHNT and YYREEE (reference sequence). The CDR3 is 16 residues long. The CDR3 protein is CASSLLGAGGYNEQFF. CDR3 sequence (DNA): TGTGCCAGCAGCTTGTTAGGAGCGGGGGGATACAATGAGCAGTTCTTC.

J is TRBJ2-2 and V is TRBV11-2; the match to TRBD2 covers 11 bases. CDR1 and CDR2 from the germline V gene are SGHAT and FQNNGV. This CDR3 contains 17 residues. The J segment lost 0 bases and the V segment lost 5 bases, leaving 5 bases of the junction unmatched. The DNA for the CDR3 is TGTGCCAGCAGCCCCGGGACTAGCGGCACGAACACCGGGGAGCTGTTTTTT. It encodes CASSPGTSGTNTGELFF. The full variable domain, with the rest looked up from reference TRBV11-2 and TRBJ2-2, is EAGVAQSPRYKIIEKRQSVAFWCNPISGHATLYWYQQILGQGPKLLIQFQNNGVVDDSQLPKDRFSAERLKGVDSTLKIQPAKLEDSAVYLCASSPGTSGTNTGELFFGEGSRLTVL.

The chain recombines TRBV5-1 with TRBJ2-7, with D possibly TRBD2 on 5 matching bases. The CDR3 loop spans 13 amino acids. Germline lookup yields CDR1 SGHRS and CDR2 YFSETQ. Trimming took off 0 bases at V and 3 bases at J, with 7 bases between the two ends. The CDR3 here is CASSLGGDYEQYF. The CDR3 DNA reads TGCGCCAGCAGCTTGGGGGGAGACTACGAGCAGTACTTC.

The chain links TRBV5-1 to TRBJ2-3; 13 bases align to TRBD2. V gave up 4 bases and J gave up 6 bases; unmatched junction bases: 8. Germline loops: CDR1 SGHRS, CDR2 YFSETQ. CDR3 length: 16 amino acids. In DNA, the CDR3 is TGCGCCAGCAGCCCCGCCCGGACTAGCGGGAGTGATACGCAGTATTTT. This translates into CASSPARTSGSDTQYF.

The V call is TRBV10-3, the J call TRBJ1-2; maybe TRBD1 (5 bases). CDR3 length: 13 residues. V lost 10 bases and J lost 0, with 12 bases in between. CDR1 is ENHRY, CDR2 SYGVKD, per germline. DNA for the CDR3: TGTGCCACCAAGACAGCTACTAACTATGGCTACACCTTC. Amino acid sequence: CATKTATNYGYTF.

The chain is built from TRBV5-1 and TRBJ2-7; maybe TRBD1 (6 bases). V was clipped by 2 bases and J by 3 bases, with 12 bases between them. This CDR3 is built from 14 residues. The germline CDR1 and CDR2 sequences are SGHRS and YFSETQ. The CDR3 DNA reads TGCGCCAGCAGCTTACAGGGTCGACTCTACGAGCAGTACTTC. As protein: CASSLQGRLYEQYF. The full variable domain, completed using reference TRBV5-1 and TRBJ2-7, is KAGVTQTPRYLIKTRGQQVTLSCSPISGHRSVSWYQQTPGQGLQFLFEYFSETQRNKGNFPGRFSGRQFSNSRSEMNVSTLELGDSALYLCASSLQGRLYEQYFGPGTRLTVT.

The genes are TRBV7-9 and TRBJ1-4; 8 nucleotides agree with TRBD1. In germline, CDR1 is SEHNR, CDR2 FQNEAQ (reference sequence). This CDR3 has 14 amino acids. V trimming: 5 bases; J trimming: 8 bases; junction bases outside the gene matches: 7. The CDR3 DNA reads TGTGCCAGCAGCGCGGACAGGGTAGAAGAAAAACTGTTTTTT. Amino acid sequence: CASSADRVEEKLFF.

J is TRBJ1-1 and V is TRBV25-1; 7 bases match TRBD1. CDR3 length: 14 amino acids. V shed 6 bases and J 0 bases; nucleotides not matched to a gene: 4. Per germline, CDR1 MGHDK and CDR2 SYGVNS. CDR3: CASRGDRLNTEAFF. DNA of the CDR3: TGTGCCAGCAGGGGGGACAGACTGAACACTGAAGCTTTCTTT.

This chain links TRBV19 with TRBJ1-1; possibly TRBD1 for D (5 bases). The germline V gene encodes CDR1 LNHDA and CDR2 SQIVND (reference sequence). The CDR3 totals 18 residues. Trimming removed 7 bases at V and 1 base at J, with 25 bases between. Here the CDR3 DNA reads TGTGCCAGTACTCGAGGAGGGGCGCGCATGACCCAGAACACTGAAGCTTTCTTT. Protein: CASTRGGARMTQNTEAFF.

V is TRBV27 and J is TRBJ2-1; 12 nucleotides align to TRBD1. The CDR3 has 18 residues. CDR1 and CDR2 (germline): MNHEY, SMNVEV (reference sequence). V was pared by 0 bases and J by 10 bases, with 13 bases of the junction left unmatched. CDR3 amino acids: CASSLSSGQGAHLREQFF. The CDR3, as DNA: TGTGCCAGCAGTTTATCGTCGGGACAGGGGGCCCACCTGAGGGAGCAGTTCTTC.

The chain links TRBV5-1 to TRBJ2-1, with D perhaps matching TRBD1 (7 bases). V dropped 4 bases and J dropped 4 bases, with 15 bases sitting between them. The CDR3 has 15 amino acids. Per the germline V gene, CDR1 is SGHRS and CDR2 is YFSETQ. The CDR3: CASSPPGGGYNEQFF. The CDR3, as DNA: TGCGCCAGCAGCCCTCCAGGGGGAGGTTACAATGAGCAGTTCTTC.

This clone was found a few times. This chain uses TRBV7-2 with TRBJ1-1; tentative D call: TRBD1 (5 bases). Trimming removed 0 bases from V and 9 bases from J, with 14 bases in between. CDR1 is SGHTA, CDR2 FQGNSA, per germline. The CDR3 is 14 residues long. The CDR3 region has the DNA TGTGCCAGCAGCTTAGCCCCCGGCAGGGTAAAAGCTTTCTTT. Amino acids: CASSLAPGRVKAFF.

CDR3 in amino acids: CASSQVGGKGYSNQPQHF. The CDR3 bases are TGTGCCAGCAGCCAGGTGGGGGGTAAGGGATATAGCAATCAGCCCCAGCATTTT. This sequence joins TRBV7-3 and TRBJ1-5, with D perhaps matching TRBD1 (5 bases). V dropped 5 bases and J dropped 0 bases, with 20 bases sitting between them. This CDR3 is built from 18 residues. Germline assignment: CDR1 SGHTA and CDR2 FQGTGA.

The gene calls are TRBV9 and TRBJ2-7; D is possibly TRBD2 (5 bases). V lost 4 bases to trimming and J lost 2 bases, with 13 bases between them. This CDR3 has 14 residues. CDR1 is SGDLS and CDR2 is YYNGEE in the germline V gene. DNA of the CDR3: TGTGCCAGCAGCTCTGGACTCTATGCCTACGAGCAGTACTTC. It yields the protein CASSSGLYAYEQYF.

This chain joins TRBV6-6 and TRBJ2-3, with a tentative D call TRBD2 (5 bases). The CDR3 consists of 14 residues. The ends were cut back, 0 bases at V and 5 bases at J, with 9 bases in the middle. CDR1 is MNHNY, CDR2 SVGAGI, per germline (reference sequence). CDR3: CASSYSLARDTQYF. In DNA, the CDR3 is TGTGCCAGCAGTTACTCCCTAGCAAGAGATACGCAGTATTTT.

The rearrangement joins TRBV9 to TRBJ2-1; 9 bases fit TRBD1. The CDR3 extends over 15 amino acids. CDR1 and CDR2 (germline): SGDLS, YYNGEE. After removal of 4 bases from V and 2 bases from J, the junction contained 4 bases not matched to a gene. CDR3 bases: TGTGCCAGCAGCCTCGGACAGGGGCCCTACAATGAGCAGTTCTTC. Its protein is CASSLGQGPYNEQFF.

The V and J genes are TRBV11-3 and TRBJ2-1; no reliable D call. The CDR3 runs to 14 residues. V gave up 0 bases and J gave up 3 bases, with 6 bases separating them. CDR1 SGHNT and CDR2 YENEEA come from the germline V gene. CDR3 sequence reads: CASSLDNSYNEQFF. The CDR3, as DNA: TGTGCCAGCAGCTTAGACAACAGCTACAATGAGCAGTTCTTC.

This clone was observed a handful of times. This sequence joins TRBV5-1 and TRBJ1-5; 9 nucleotides line up with TRBD1. The CDR3 is made up of 15 amino acids. J gave up 0 bases and V 5 bases, and 3 bases lay outside the gene matches. CDR1 is SGHRS, CDR2 YFSETQ, per germline. CDR3 sequence reads: CASSRQGDSNQPQHF. CDR3 bases: TGCGCCAGCAGTCGACAGGGGGATAGCAATCAGCCCCAGCATTTT. The variable domain in full, completed from reference TRBV5-1 and TRBJ1-5, reads KAGVTQTPRYLIKTRGQQVTLSCSPISGHRSVSWYQQTPGQGLQFLFEYFSETQRNKGNFPGRFSGRQFSNSRSEMNVSTLELGDSALYLCASSRQGDSNQPQHFGDGTRLSIL.

This rearrangement joins TRBV5-1 to TRBJ1-1; 7 nucleotides match TRBD1. Trimming removed 4 bases from V and 1 base from J; junction bases left unmatched: 4. In germline, CDR1 is SGHRS, CDR2 YFSETQ. CDR3 length: 14 amino acids. The CDR3 region has the DNA TGCGCCAGCAGCCCGGGACAGCGGAACACTGAAGCTTTCTTT. As protein: CASSPGQRNTEAFF.

The chain recombines TRBV10-3 with TRBJ1-2; TRBD1 agrees at 9 bases. Trimming removed 4 bases from V and 6 bases from J; junction bases left unmatched: 0. CDR3 length: 12 residues. The germline V gene encodes CDR1 ENHRY and CDR2 SYGVKD. As DNA, the CDR3 is TGTGCCATCAGTGGACAGGGGGATGGCTACACCTTC. Translation: CAISGQGDGYTF.

The chain links TRBV4-2 to TRBJ1-1; D might be TRBD1 (5 bases). Trimming removed 4 bases from V and 9 bases from J, with 18 bases in between. CDR3 length equals 14 residues. Germline V gives CDR1 LGHNA, CDR2 YNFKEQ. The CDR3 region is CASSRTGPGFQAFF. The DNA of the CDR3 is TGTGCCAGCAGCCGGACCGGGCCAGGGTTTCAAGCTTTCTTT.

V usage is TRBV27 and J usage is TRBJ2-7, with D possibly matching TRBD1 (6 bases). CDR1 is MNHEY, CDR2 SMNVEV, per germline (reference sequence). Trimming took off 5 bases at V and 0 bases at J, with 11 bases between the two ends. This CDR3 is 14 amino acids long. As DNA, the CDR3 is TGTGCCAGCAGTCCTACAGGGATCTCCTACGAGCAGTACTTC. Translation gives CASSPTGISYEQYF.

This clone was found a few times. V gene TRBV18 combines with J gene TRBJ1-6; TRBD1 might be the D (5 bases). Deletions cut 3 bases from V and 5 bases from J, with 11 bases between. Germline CDR1 is KGHSH and CDR2 is LQKENI. CDR3 length equals 15 residues. CDR3 residues: CASSPSGGDNSPLHF. CDR3 nucleotide sequence: TGTGCCAGCTCACCTTCGGGAGGGGATAATTCACCCCTCCACTTT.

In regard to this clone: Mismatch with germline at one junction end may stem from a read error. The chain combines TRBV12-5 with TRBJ2-1; D is ambiguous. The CDR3 has 17 amino acids. CDR1 and CDR2 from the germline V gene are LGHNT and FRNRAP. The CDR3 loop reads CASGLVYRNSSYNGQFF. Here the CDR3 DNA reads TGTGCTAGTGGTTTGGTCTACCGTAATAGCTCCTACAATGGGCAGTTCTTC. Combining the CDR3 with reference TRBV12-5 and TRBJ2-1 gives the whole variable domain DARVTQTPRHKVTEMGQEVTMRCQPILGHNTVFWYRQTMMQGLELLAYFRNRAPLDDSGMPKDRFSAEMPDATLATLKIQPSEPRDSAVYFCASGLVYRNSSYNGQFFGPGTRLTVL.

The gene calls are TRBV10-3 and TRBJ1-5; possible D gene TRBD1, 5 bases. Germline CDR1 ENHRY, CDR2 SYGVKD. V lost 8 bases and J lost 2, with 10 bases in between. The CDR3 runs to 13 residues. This CDR3 reads CAISTGGNQPQHF. The CDR3 nucleotides read TGTGCCATCTCAACAGGAGGCAATCAGCCCCAGCATTTT.

This rearrangement joins TRBV7-9 to TRBJ2-5, with 8 bases lining up with TRBD1. Per the germline V gene, CDR1 is SEHNR and CDR2 is FQNEAQ (reference sequence). V was clipped by 4 bases and J by 4 bases; unmatched bases: 2. The CDR3 has 13 amino acids. CDR3 amino acids: CASSSGGIETQYF. Here the CDR3 DNA reads TGTGCCAGCAGCTCAGGGGGCATAGAGACCCAGTACTTC.

This chain links TRBV6-6 with TRBJ2-1, with a tentative D call TRBD2 (6 bases). CDR1 and CDR2 from the germline V gene are MNHNY and SVGAGI (reference sequence). The V end lost 5 bases, the J end lost 6 bases, and 14 bases lay between the germline ends. The CDR3 is 14 residues long. CDR3 region: CASSAGTPLNEQFF. CDR3 in DNA: TGTGCCAGCAGTGCCGGGACTCCTCTCAATGAGCAGTTCTTC.

The V and J genes are TRBV6-1 and TRBJ2-4; 9 nucleotides align to TRBD1. Germline V CDR1 and CDR2: MNHNS, SASEGT. The CDR3 has 13 amino acids. V shed 5 bases and J 6 bases; nucleotides not matched to a gene: 2. CDR3 in DNA: TGTGCCAGCAGTCCGGACAGGGGAAACATTCAGTACTTC. Translation: CASSPDRGNIQYF.

The chain combines TRBV7-9 with TRBJ2-5; 10 bases agree with TRBD2. In germline, CDR1 is SEHNR, CDR2 FQNEAQ (reference sequence). With V trimmed by 1 base and J by 5 bases, 16 bases remained unmatched. CDR3 length equals 19 residues. The CDR3 reads CASSLVRASDPGLAETQYF. Written as DNA, the CDR3 is TGTGCCAGCAGCTTAGTCCGTGCATCCGATCCGGGACTAGCGGAGACCCAGTACTTC.

This clone was detected once. This chain connects TRBV6-5 to TRBJ2-7; 11 bases match TRBD1. The CDR3 totals 13 residues. V dropped 5 bases and J dropped 6; count of bases not matched to a gene: 3. Germline V gives CDR1 MNHEY, CDR2 SVGAGI. CDR3 bases: TGTGCCAGCAGTCCCGGGACAGGGGGCGAGCAGTACTTC. It yields the protein CASSPGTGGEQYF.